This entry lists 7 T cell receptor beta chains sequenced from one sample in a study of blood T cell repertoires in COVID-19. The method was immunoSEQ multiplex PCR; TCRdb's version includes in-frame clones alone and lacks a portion of them. The sample records roughly 430,000 clones, around 90% being singletons. Sequencing was carried out using PBMCs or T cells enriched from blood (not recorded which). These receptors came from a woman aged 40 to 55 with acute COVID-19.

The genes are TRBV9 and TRBJ2-2; TRBD1 matches 10 bases. V lost 4 bases, J lost 6 bases, and 6 bases stayed unmatched. CDR1 and CDR2 (germline): SGDLS, YYNGEE. The CDR3 totals 15 residues. CDR3 sequence reads: CASSPRQGAAGELFF. The CDR3 nucleotides are TGTGCCAGCAGCCCCCGACAGGGGGCAGCCGGGGAGCTGTTTTTT. Complete variable domain (other parts from reference TRBV9 and TRBJ2-2): DSGVTQTPKHLITATGQRVTLRCSPRSGDLSVYWYQQSLDQGLQFLIQYYNGEERAKGNILERFSAQQFPDLHSELNLSSLELGDSALYFCASSPRQGAAGELFFGEGSRLTVL.

V is TRBV4-1 and J is TRBJ2-1, with TRBD1 as a possible D gene (5 bases). Germline lookup yields CDR1 MGHRA and CDR2 YSYEKL. V was pared by 0 bases and J by 6 bases, with 12 bases between. This CDR3 has 15 residues. In DNA form, the CDR3 reads TGCGCCAGCAGCCAAGAAGGGGCCAGGGCCAATGAGCAGTTCTTC. As protein: CASSQEGARANEQFF.

CDR3 residues: CASSFPGSSSYEQYF. As DNA, the CDR3 is TGTGCCAGCAGCTTTCCAGGTTCCAGCTCCTACGAGCAGTACTTC. The rearrangement joins TRBV5-4 to TRBJ2-7; D is uncertain. Looked up from germline, CDR1 is SGHNT and CDR2 is YYREEE (reference sequence). Trimming cost V 2 bases and J 0 bases, with 12 bases left between them. The CDR3 totals 15 residues.

The CDR3 is CASSQNGGYTF. CDR3 nucleotide sequence: TGTGCCAGCAGCCAAAATGGCGGCTACACCTTC. This chain links TRBV3-1 (or the pseudogene TRBV3-2) with TRBJ1-2, with no clear D. This CDR3 region has 11 residues. The germline V and J ends were trimmed by 2 bases and 8 bases, with 6 bases remaining between them. Germline CDR1 is LGHDT and CDR2 is YNNKEL (reference sequence).

The V gene is TRBV3-1 (or the pseudogene TRBV3-2), the J gene TRBJ1-1; TRBD1 is a possible D gene (6 bases). Germline V gene lookup returns CDR1 LGHDT and CDR2 YNNKEL (reference sequence). The CDR3 runs 14 residues. Trimming took 0 bases from V and 6 from J, leaving 11 bases between them. The CDR3 is CASSQEQGRAEAFF. The CDR3 DNA sequence: TGTGCCAGCAGCCAAGAACAGGGTCGGGCTGAAGCTTTCTTT.

The chain joins TRBV6-5 to TRBJ1-2; tentative D call: TRBD1 (6 bases). Germline CDR1 reads MNHEY; CDR2 reads SVGAGI. CDR3 length: 15 amino acids. V was cut by 5 bases and J by 4 bases, with 17 bases left in between. The chain's CDR3 is CASSPNLQGSYGYTF. The CDR3 region has the DNA TGTGCCAGCAGTCCCAACCTCCAGGGGTCCTATGGCTACACCTTC.

V usage is TRBV19 and J usage is TRBJ1-5; D call uncertain. With 7 bases removed from V and 0 bases from J, the gap between germline ends came to 13 bases. The CDR3 runs 15 residues. Germline V gene lookup returns CDR1 LNHDA and CDR2 SQIVND (reference sequence). The CDR3 region is CASTMGGYSNQPQHF. The CDR3 DNA follows: TGTGCCAGTACCATGGGAGGATATAGCAATCAGCCCCAGCATTTT.